These 5 T cell receptor beta chains share one sample of origin, sequenced in a study of blood T cell repertoires in COVID-19. Generated by immunoSEQ multiplex PCR, the TCRdb table keeps only in-frame clones and is missing some. The sample carries some 250,000 clones, 70% to 85% recorded once. Sample: peripheral blood. These receptors were collected from an elderly woman with acute or convalescent COVID-19.

This sequence joins TRBV11-3 and TRBJ1-6; TRBD1 aligns across 8 bases. The CDR3 length is 14 residues. Germline V lookup: CDR1 SGHNT, CDR2 YENEEA. J gave up 9 bases and V 0 bases, and 1 base lay outside the gene matches. Here the CDR3 reads CASSLDGQGSPLHF. Written as DNA, the CDR3 is TGTGCCAGCAGCTTAGACGGACAGGGTTCACCCCTCCACTTT.

This rearrangement joins TRBV28 to TRBJ2-1; TRBD1 aligns across 9 bases. After removal of 0 bases from V and 2 bases from J, the junction contained 2 bases not matched to a gene. The germline V gene has CDR1 MDHEN and CDR2 SYDVKM. This CDR3 has 16 amino acids. CDR3 sequence reads: CASSLWGTGTYNEQFF. CDR3 DNA: TGTGCCAGCAGTTTATGGGGGACAGGGACCTACAATGAGCAGTTCTTC.

The V call is TRBV5-5, the J call TRBJ1-5, with TRBD1 as a possible D gene (6 bases). Germline V gives CDR1 SGHKS, CDR2 YYEKEE (reference sequence). Trimming took off 0 bases at V and 6 bases at J, with 10 bases between the two ends. The CDR3 runs to 14 residues. The CDR3 DNA reads TGTGCCAGCAGCTTGGAGGCAGGGGTTCAGCCCCAGCATTTT. This encodes CASSLEAGVQPQHF.

J is TRBJ1-3 and V is TRBV2, with D tentatively TRBD1 (5 bases). Germline lookup yields CDR1 SNHLY and CDR2 FYNNEI. CDR3 length equals 15 residues. With 5 bases removed from V and 0 bases from J, the gap between germline ends came to 11 bases. CDR3 amino acids: CASSTQGISGNTIYF. CDR3 in DNA: TGTGCCAGCAGTACGCAGGGAATCTCTGGAAACACCATATATTTT.

This clone was detected only a few times. The chain combines TRBV5-1 with TRBJ2-3, with D perhaps TRBD1 (5 bases). This CDR3 has 14 amino acids. V shed 4 bases and J shed 4 bases, with 13 bases lying between them. The germline CDR1 and CDR2 sequences are SGHRS and YFSETQ. CDR3 loop: CASSRASGSDTQYF. DNA for the CDR3: TGCGCCAGCAGCCGCGCTTCAGGGTCAGATACGCAGTATTTT.